This paragraph reports one T cell receptor beta chain. Its antigen is still unknown. The CDR3 has 15 amino acids. Germline V gene lookup returns CDR1 MNHEY and CDR2 SVGEGT. This sample was taken from a study of T cells expressing NK-cell markers. Study background: Seven of the eight sequenced donors were HCMV-seropositive; one was seronegative. General observations from the study: In several donors, these clonotypes also led the CD3+CD56-NKG2C+ fraction. Each of roughly 6 donors carried dominant NKG2C+ clonotypes accounting for roughly 1.0-8% of CD8+ T cells.

From the 5' RACE reads, TCRdb lists one entry per CDR3 protein and no DNA. The record lists approximately 460,000 distinct CDR3 sequences, of which the ten most abundant hold approximately 7%. Sequencing used blood T cells: a sorted CD56 or NKG2C T cell subset, CD4+ or CD8+ T cells, or bulk PBMC T cells (not recorded which). The sequence was obtained from a woman aged 18-70 years in good health. The chain joins TRBV6-2 or TRBV6-3 to TRBJ2-3; lacking DNA, the TRBD2 call made by TCRdb goes unchecked. The CDR3 loop reads CASRDKREFADTQYF.